These 27 T cell receptor beta chains share one sample of origin, sequenced in a study of T cell changes during pregnancy in multiple sclerosis. Generated by immunoSEQ multiplex PCR, the TCRdb table keeps only in-frame clones and is missing some. The data show roughly 100,000 clones, roughly nine tenths seen once. This specimen consisted of peripheral blood, obtained after pregnancy. Source of these receptors: a female donor with multiple sclerosis, enrolled in a pregnancy study.

The chain combines TRBV5-4 with TRBJ2-3, with TRBD2 identical over 8 bases. The CDR3 covers 17 residues. The V gene's germline CDR1 is SGHNT and CDR2 YYREEE (reference sequence). The ends lost 3 bases at V and 0 bases at J; junction bases unmatched: 9. Written as DNA, the CDR3 is TGTGCCAGCAGCTCCGGGACTAGGGGTCGTAGCACAGATACGCAGTATTTT. Translation: CASSSGTRGRSTDTQYF.

The rearrangement joins TRBV5-4 to TRBJ2-1, with 10 bases lining up with TRBD2. The V gene end was trimmed by 4 bases and the J gene end by 8 bases; junction bases not matched to a gene: 18. There are 18 residues in the CDR3. The germline V gene has CDR1 SGHNT and CDR2 YYREEE (reference sequence). The DNA for the CDR3 is TGTGCCAGCAGCCAAGGGCCAAGGAGAGCGGGAGGGTGGGATGAGCAGTTCTTC. Translation: CASSQGPRRAGGWDEQFF.

The chain has TRBV19 and TRBJ1-2; the match to TRBD1 covers 8 bases. The CDR3 sequence is 13 residues long. With V trimmed by 5 bases and J by 8 bases, 7 bases remained unmatched. The germline CDR1 and CDR2 sequences are LNHDA and SQIVND (reference sequence). The CDR3 protein is CASSPRDRIGYTF. The CDR3 DNA reads as TGTGCCAGTAGTCCCCGGGACAGGATCGGCTACACCTTC.

The rearrangement joins TRBV5-1 to TRBJ2-5; D is perhaps TRBD1 (6 bases). Per germline, CDR1 SGHRS and CDR2 YFSETQ. V lost 0 bases to trimming and J lost 2 bases, with 14 bases between them. CDR3 size: 16 residues. As DNA, the CDR3 is TGCGCCAGCAGCTTGGGAGTGGGGCAGGGGCAAGAGACCCAGTACTTC. Translated, it gives CASSLGVGQGQETQYF.

The genes are TRBV19 and TRBJ2-6; D uncertain. Per the germline V gene, CDR1 is LNHDA and CDR2 is SQIVND (reference sequence). Trimming shortened V by 1 base and J by 7 bases, and 11 bases separated the two germline ends. The CDR3 length is 15 residues. The CDR3 sequence: CASSIGPNRANVLTF. In DNA, the CDR3 is TGTGCCAGTAGTATAGGCCCCAATAGAGCCAACGTCCTGACTTTC.

The CDR3 DNA reads as TGTGCCAGCAGTTACTCGACCGGGAGAAACACCATATATTTT. This sequence encodes CASSYSTGRNTIYF. The chain recombines TRBV6-5 with TRBJ1-3; D ambiguous. Germline V lookup: CDR1 MNHEY, CDR2 SVGAGI. The CDR3 is 14 amino acids. The germline V and J ends were trimmed by 0 bases and 5 bases, with 8 bases remaining between them.

This clone was seen only a few times. The rearrangement joins TRBV4-3 to TRBJ1-2; possible D gene TRBD1, 6 bases. The CDR3 is 15 amino acids. The germline V and J ends were trimmed by 0 bases and 4 bases, with 12 bases remaining between them. Germline lookup yields CDR1 LGHNA and CDR2 YSLEER. The chain's CDR3 is CASSQDLTGSYGYTF. CDR3 sequence (DNA): TGCGCCAGCAGCCAAGATTTAACAGGGAGCTATGGCTACACCTTC.

V and J are TRBV29-1 and TRBJ2-3, with 9 positions matching TRBD1. The CDR3 runs 14 residues. Trimming took 6 bases from V and 6 from J; bases not matched to a gene: 10. Germline V gene data show CDR1 as SQVTM and CDR2 as ANQGSEA. CDR3 nucleotide sequence: TGCAGCGTCGACATGGGACAGGGTGTGGATACGCAGTATTTT. This gives the protein CSVDMGQGVDTQYF.

CDR3 bases: TGCAGCACCAGGGTCCAAGAGACCCAGTACTTC. It codes for CSTRVQETQYF. The V call is TRBV29-1, the J call TRBJ2-5; tentative D call: TRBD1 (5 bases). Germline-derived CDR1 and CDR2 are SQVTM and ANQGSEA. V was pared by 8 bases and J by 1 base, with 8 bases between. This CDR3 has 11 amino acids.

The V call is TRBV6-5, the J call TRBJ1-2, with D possibly being TRBD1 (6 bases). Germline CDR1 reads MNHEY; CDR2 reads SVGAGI. This CDR3 region has 12 residues. The V end was cut by 5 bases, the J end by 8 bases, with 12 bases between. Here the CDR3 DNA reads TGTGCCAGCAGTACAGGGCAGAGGGGCTACACCTTC. This sequence encodes CASSTGQRGYTF.

This sequence joins TRBV28 and TRBJ2-4; 12 bases map to TRBD1. Trimming took 4 bases from V and 6 from J; bases not matched to a gene: 7. The CDR3 consists of 16 residues. Germline V gene sequence: CDR1 MDHEN, CDR2 SYDVKM. The DNA for the CDR3 is TGTGCCAGCAGTTCAAGTGGGACAGGGGGCCGAAACATTCAGTACTTC. Amino acid sequence: CASSSSGTGGRNIQYF.

The V and J genes are TRBV6-5 and TRBJ2-6; no clear D. CDR3 length equals 15 residues. CDR1 MNHEY and CDR2 SVGAGI come from the germline V gene. Trimming removed 2 bases from V and 4 bases from J, with 9 bases in between. CDR3 residues: CASSYVGAGANVLTF. The CDR3 DNA reads as TGTGCCAGCAGTTACGTTGGAGCCGGGGCCAACGTCCTGACTTTC.

The chain is built from TRBV10-3 and TRBJ2-2, with 9 nucleotides matching TRBD1. Germline lookup yields CDR1 ENHRY and CDR2 SYGVKD. V was clipped by 4 bases and J by 6 bases; unmatched bases: 9. This CDR3 is 16 amino acids long. Written as DNA, the CDR3 is TGTGCCATCAGTGCCCTTTCGGGACAGGGCGCCGGGGAGCTGTTTTTT. Translated, it gives CAISALSGQGAGELFF.

The chain is built from TRBV29-1 and TRBJ2-2, with D unclear. The V and J ends lost 4 bases and 1 base respectively, with 7 bases between them. CDR3 length equals 13 residues. Looked up from germline, CDR1 is SQVTM and CDR2 is ANQGSEA. CDR3 in DNA: TGCAGCGTTGGGGCAGGGAACACCGGGGAGCTGTTTTTT. The encoded protein is CSVGAGNTGELFF.

The chain is built from TRBV19 and TRBJ2-1; 10 bases line up with TRBD2. Germline trimming cut 3 bases from V and 4 bases from J; bases unmatched to any gene: 24. CDR1 is LNHDA, CDR2 SQIVND, per germline (reference sequence). This CDR3 spans 22 amino acids. The CDR3 spells CASSIEGTWTSGEVRGYNEQFF. For the CDR3, the DNA is TGTGCCAGTAGTATCGAGGGGACTTGGACTAGCGGTGAGGTACGAGGGTACAATGAGCAGTTCTTC.

CDR3 coding DNA: TGTGCCAGTAGTATAGTTCACCGGGGGACTGAAGCTTTCTTT. Translating gives CASSIVHRGTEAFF. The V and J genes are TRBV19 and TRBJ1-1, with D tentatively TRBD1 (5 bases). Germline V lookup: CDR1 LNHDA, CDR2 SQIVND (reference sequence). The CDR3 sequence is 14 residues long. V was pared by 1 base and J by 5 bases, with 11 bases between.

The V and J genes are TRBV5-8 and TRBJ2-1; 7 nucleotides match TRBD1. The CDR3 is 16 amino acids. CDR1 and CDR2 from the germline V gene are SGHTS and YDEGEE. The junction had 7 bases not matched to a gene; V was cut back by 4 bases and J by 0 bases. The CDR3 is CASSRVGQASYNEQFF. The CDR3 coding sequence is TGTGCCAGCAGCAGGGTTGGACAGGCCTCCTACAATGAGCAGTTCTTC.

The rearrangement joins TRBV18 to TRBJ1-5; D remains ambiguous. CDR1 KGHSH and CDR2 LQKENI come from the germline V gene. Trimming took off 2 bases at V and 7 bases at J, with 12 bases between the two ends. This CDR3 contains 14 residues. CDR3 coding DNA: TGTGCCAGCTCACCAGAGGGTGTAAGCCAGCCCCAGCATTTT. Protein sequence: CASSPEGVSQPQHF.

V and J are TRBV18 and TRBJ2-3; D perhaps matches TRBD2 (6 bases). Between the trimmed V and J ends, which lost 3 bases and 4 bases, there was a span of 8 bases. Per germline, CDR1 KGHSH and CDR2 LQKENI. This CDR3 contains 13 residues. The CDR3 DNA sequence: TGTGCCAGCTCACCGACTAGGGCAGATACGCAGTATTTT. This translates into CASSPTRADTQYF.

The chain combines TRBV18 with TRBJ1-4; unclear D gene. CDR1 and CDR2 from the germline V gene are KGHSH and LQKENI. V was trimmed by 2 bases and J by 3 bases, leaving 10 bases between them. The CDR3 is made up of 15 amino acids. CDR3 protein: CASSPGGTSNEKLFF. As DNA, the CDR3 is TGTGCCAGCTCACCAGGAGGTACCTCTAATGAAAAACTGTTTTTT.

The V call is TRBV6-5, the J call TRBJ2-7; 7 bases map to TRBD1. This CDR3 is built from 13 residues. From germline, CDR1 is MNHEY and CDR2 SVGAGI. With 0 bases clipped from V and 11 bases from J, the junction kept 7 bases outside the gene matches. CDR3 sequence reads: CASSYSMLGQKYF. As DNA, the CDR3 is TGTGCCAGCAGTTACTCCATGTTGGGACAGAAGTACTTC.

J is TRBJ1-2 and V is TRBV28, with TRBD1 matching over 9 bases. This CDR3 region has 15 residues. With 2 bases clipped from V and 6 bases from J, the junction kept 7 bases outside the gene matches. Per germline, CDR1 MDHEN and CDR2 SYDVKM. CDR3 coding DNA: TGTGCCAGCAGTTTAAGTACAGGGGGCGCTCATGGCTACACCTTC. This sequence encodes CASSLSTGGAHGYTF.

The chain links TRBV7-9 to TRBJ2-1, with D hard to call. The V end lost 3 bases, the J end lost 1 base, and 13 bases lay between the germline ends. The CDR3 covers 16 residues. Germline V lookup: CDR1 SEHNR, CDR2 FQNEAQ (reference sequence). CDR3 sequence (DNA): TGTGCCAGCAGCTTCGCGGCCGTAGCTTCCTACAATGAGCAGTTCTTC. Protein product: CASSFAAVASYNEQFF.

The rearrangement joins TRBV7-8 to TRBJ2-7; TRBD1 matches at 9 bases. V gave up 1 base and J gave up 4 bases; unmatched junction bases: 5. CDR3 length: 15 amino acids. Germline V gives CDR1 SGHVS, CDR2 FQNEAQ. CDR3 bases: TGTGCCAGCAGCTTAGTGAACAGGGGGCAGTACGAGCAGTACTTC. Translation gives CASSLVNRGQYEQYF.

The chain has TRBV28 and TRBJ2-7; 7 bases are a match to TRBD2. The V segment lost 3 bases and the J segment 4 bases; nucleotides outside the gene matches: 6. Per germline, CDR1 MDHEN and CDR2 SYDVKM. The CDR3 has 14 amino acids. The CDR3 here is CASSFLRESYEQYF. The CDR3, as DNA: TGTGCCAGCAGTTTTTTGCGGGAGAGTTACGAGCAGTACTTC.

This chain connects TRBV9 to TRBJ2-5, with 7 bases matching TRBD1. Germline loops: CDR1 SGDLS, CDR2 YYNGEE. The CDR3 consists of 14 residues. Unmatched junction bases numbered 7, after V lost 4 bases and J lost 4 bases. As DNA, the CDR3 is TGTGCCAGCAGCCCCCACAGGGGTAGAGAGACCCAGTACTTC. The encoded protein is CASSPHRGRETQYF.

The rearrangement links TRBV6-6 to TRBJ2-3; D is unclear. The CDR3 consists of 11 residues. Trimming took off 4 bases at V and 4 bases at J, with 3 bases between the two ends. Germline lookup yields CDR1 MNHNY and CDR2 SVGAGI (reference sequence). CDR3 loop: CASSSADTQYF. CDR3 nucleotides: TGTGCCAGCAGTTCGGCAGATACGCAGTATTTT.